This paragraph reports one TCR beta chain. This sample was included in a study of blood T cell repertoires in COVID-19. Study information: Italy, Spain and the United States were the sources of the convalescent and acute COVID-19 samples. PBMCs, B-cell-depleted T cells, or T cells were the source of the cDNA or gDNA that made up the material.

In the authors' methods: Estimated nucleated cell counts came from reference gene primer amplification. TCRdb's copy holds only in-frame clones and misses some; the assay was immunoSEQ multiplex PCR. V, J and clone size are taken as reported in that table, and D and trimming were inferred from the DNA itself. The sample records approximately 300,000 clones, about 90% being singletons. CDR1 and CDR2 from the germline V gene are SGHNT and YYREEE (reference sequence). CDR3 length: 15 amino acids. V shed 4 bases, J shed 4 bases, and the junction held 10 bases outside the gene matches. The chain employs TRBV5-4 and TRBJ1-2; 7 bases fit TRBD1. Input material: peripheral blood. This clonotype originated in a woman between 50 and 59 years old who had recovered from COVID-19. CDR3 nucleotides: TGTGCCAGCAGCCGGAGACAGGGTAGTACCTATGGCTACACCTTC. This encodes CASSRRQGSTYGYTF.